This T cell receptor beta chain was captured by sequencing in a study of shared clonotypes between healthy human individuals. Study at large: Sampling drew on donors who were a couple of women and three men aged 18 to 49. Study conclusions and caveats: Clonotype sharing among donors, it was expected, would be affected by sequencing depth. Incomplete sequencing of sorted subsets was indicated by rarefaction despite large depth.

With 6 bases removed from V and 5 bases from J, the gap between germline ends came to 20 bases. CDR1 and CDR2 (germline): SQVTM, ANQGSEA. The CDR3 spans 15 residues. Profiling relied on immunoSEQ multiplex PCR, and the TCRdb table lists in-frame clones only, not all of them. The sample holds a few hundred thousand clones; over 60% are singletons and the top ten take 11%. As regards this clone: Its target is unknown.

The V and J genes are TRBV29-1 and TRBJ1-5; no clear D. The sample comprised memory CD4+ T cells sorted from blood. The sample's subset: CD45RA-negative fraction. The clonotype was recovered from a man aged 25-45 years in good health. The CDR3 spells CSVSGMTGSHQPQHF. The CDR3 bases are TGCAGCGTCTCTGGGATGACGGGGTCGCATCAGCCCCAGCATTTT.